This T cell receptor (beta chain) was recovered during a study of shared clonotypes between healthy human individuals. All the donors were Caucasian adults who lived in Nashville, Tennessee. V lost 1 base, J lost 1 base, and 8 bases lay in between. The CDR3 length is 15 residues. The germline CDR1 and CDR2 sequences are LGHNA and YNFKEQ. Libraries were prepared by immunoSEQ multiplex PCR; TCRdb keeps only in-frame clonotypes and omits some of them. Here the sample spans hundreds of thousands of clones, less than 80% being singletons. This clone was counted a few times. The sequenced sample consisted of memory CD4+ T cells sorted from blood. The subset: CD45RA-negative fraction. The chain combines TRBV4-2 with TRBJ2-1; D gene ambiguous. This clonotype originated in a woman aged 25 to 39 in good health. The CDR3 region has the DNA TGTGCCAGCAGCCAAGCCAAGAATTCCTACAATGAGCAGTTCTTC. It encodes CASSQAKNSYNEQFF.